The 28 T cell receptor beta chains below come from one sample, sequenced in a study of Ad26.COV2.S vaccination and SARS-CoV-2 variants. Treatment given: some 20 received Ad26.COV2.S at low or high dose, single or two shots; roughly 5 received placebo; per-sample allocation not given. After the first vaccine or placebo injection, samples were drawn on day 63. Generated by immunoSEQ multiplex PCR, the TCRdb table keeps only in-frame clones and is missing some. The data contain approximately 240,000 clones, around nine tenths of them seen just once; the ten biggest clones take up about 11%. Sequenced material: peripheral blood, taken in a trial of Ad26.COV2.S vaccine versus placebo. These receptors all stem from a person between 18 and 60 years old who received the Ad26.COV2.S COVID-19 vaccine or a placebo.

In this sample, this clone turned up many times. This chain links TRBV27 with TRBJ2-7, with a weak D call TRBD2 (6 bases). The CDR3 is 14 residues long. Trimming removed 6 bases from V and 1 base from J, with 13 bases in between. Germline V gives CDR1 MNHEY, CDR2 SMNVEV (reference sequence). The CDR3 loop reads CASSRAGLSYEQYF. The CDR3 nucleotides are TGTGCCAGCAGCCGAGCGGGCCTTTCCTACGAGCAGTACTTC.

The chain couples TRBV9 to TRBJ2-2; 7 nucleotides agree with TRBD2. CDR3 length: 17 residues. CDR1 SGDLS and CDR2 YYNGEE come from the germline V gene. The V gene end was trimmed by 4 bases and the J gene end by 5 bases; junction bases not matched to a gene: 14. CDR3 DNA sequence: TGTGCCAGCAGCCCTGGCGGGAGACGGTTGAGGACCGGGGAGCTGTTTTTT. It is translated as CASSPGGRRLRTGELFF.

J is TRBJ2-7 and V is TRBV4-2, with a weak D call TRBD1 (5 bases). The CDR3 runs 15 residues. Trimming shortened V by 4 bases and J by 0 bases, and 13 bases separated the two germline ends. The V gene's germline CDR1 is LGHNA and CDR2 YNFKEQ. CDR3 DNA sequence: TGTGCCAGCAGCCCGGGCAGGGTTCGCTCCTACGAGCAGTACTTC. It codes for CASSPGRVRSYEQYF.

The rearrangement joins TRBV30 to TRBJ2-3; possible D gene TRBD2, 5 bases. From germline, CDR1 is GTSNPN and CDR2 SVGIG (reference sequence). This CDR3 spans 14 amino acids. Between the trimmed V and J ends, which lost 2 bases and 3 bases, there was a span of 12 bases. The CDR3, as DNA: TGTGCCTGGAGTACGGGGTATGTGACAGATACGCAGTATTTT. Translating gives CAWSTGYVTDTQYF.

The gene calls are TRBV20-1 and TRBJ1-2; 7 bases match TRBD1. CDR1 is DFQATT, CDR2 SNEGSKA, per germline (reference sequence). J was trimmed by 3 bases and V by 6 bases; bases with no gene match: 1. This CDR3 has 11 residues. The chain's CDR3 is CSAGTDYGYTF. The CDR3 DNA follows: TGCAGTGCCGGGACAGACTATGGCTACACCTTC.

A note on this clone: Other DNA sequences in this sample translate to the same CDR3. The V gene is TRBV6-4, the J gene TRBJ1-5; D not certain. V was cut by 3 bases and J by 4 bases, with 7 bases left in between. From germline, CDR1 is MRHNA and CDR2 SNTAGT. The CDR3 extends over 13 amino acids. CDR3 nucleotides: TGTGCCAGCAGTGAAGAGGCAAATCAGCCCCAGCATTTT. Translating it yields CASSEEANQPQHF.

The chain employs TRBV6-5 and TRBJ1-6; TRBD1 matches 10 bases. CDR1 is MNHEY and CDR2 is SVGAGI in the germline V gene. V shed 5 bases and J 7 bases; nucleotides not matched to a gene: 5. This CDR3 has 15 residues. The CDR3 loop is CASSQPGQGNSPLHF. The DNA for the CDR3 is TGTGCCAGCAGTCAACCGGGACAGGGGAATTCACCCCTCCACTTT.

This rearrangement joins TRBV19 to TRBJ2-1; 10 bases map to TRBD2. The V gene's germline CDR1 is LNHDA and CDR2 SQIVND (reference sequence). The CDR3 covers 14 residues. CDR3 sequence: CGTSGAEPYNEQFF. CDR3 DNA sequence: TGTGGGACTAGCGGAGCGGAACCCTACAATGAGCAGTTCTTC.

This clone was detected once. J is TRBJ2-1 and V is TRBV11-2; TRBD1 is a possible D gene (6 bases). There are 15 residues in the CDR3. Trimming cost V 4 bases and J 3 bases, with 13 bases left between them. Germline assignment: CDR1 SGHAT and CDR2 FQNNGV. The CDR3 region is CASSSPQGSYNEQFF. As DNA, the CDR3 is TGTGCCAGCAGCTCCCCGCAGGGGAGCTACAATGAGCAGTTCTTC.

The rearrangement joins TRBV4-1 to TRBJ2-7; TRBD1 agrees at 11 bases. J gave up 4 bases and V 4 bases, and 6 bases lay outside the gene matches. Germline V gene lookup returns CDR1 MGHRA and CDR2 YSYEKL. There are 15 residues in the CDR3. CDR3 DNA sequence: TGCGCCAGCAGCCTTACGGACAGGGGGCGATACGAGCAGTACTTC. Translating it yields CASSLTDRGRYEQYF.

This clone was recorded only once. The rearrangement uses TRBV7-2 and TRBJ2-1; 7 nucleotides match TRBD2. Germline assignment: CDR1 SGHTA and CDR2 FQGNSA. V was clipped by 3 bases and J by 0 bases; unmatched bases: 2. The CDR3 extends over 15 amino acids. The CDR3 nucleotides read TGTGCCAGCAGCTTGCGCGGGAGCTCCTACAATGAGCAGTTCTTC. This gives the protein CASSLRGSSYNEQFF.

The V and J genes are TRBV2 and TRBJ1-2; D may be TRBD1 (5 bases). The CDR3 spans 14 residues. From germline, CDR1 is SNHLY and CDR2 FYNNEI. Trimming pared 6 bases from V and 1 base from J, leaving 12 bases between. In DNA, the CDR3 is TGTGCCAGCAGGGATACTGACAGTAACTATGGCTACACCTTC. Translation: CASRDTDSNYGYTF.

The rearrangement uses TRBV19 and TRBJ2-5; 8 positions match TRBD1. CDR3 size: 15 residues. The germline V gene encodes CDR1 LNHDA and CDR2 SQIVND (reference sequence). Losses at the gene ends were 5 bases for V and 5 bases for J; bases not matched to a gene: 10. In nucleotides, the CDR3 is TGTGCCAGTAGTCCCGCATCAGGGGGCGTTGAGACCCAGTACTTC. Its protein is CASSPASGGVETQYF.

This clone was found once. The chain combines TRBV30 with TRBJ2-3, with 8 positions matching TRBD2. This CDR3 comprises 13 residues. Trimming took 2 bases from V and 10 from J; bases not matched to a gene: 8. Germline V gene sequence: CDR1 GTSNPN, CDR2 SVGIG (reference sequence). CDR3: CAWSPPRRGAQYF. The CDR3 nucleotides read TGTGCCTGGAGTCCCCCTCGGCGGGGGGCGCAGTATTTT.

The CDR3 reads CASSPRGAGGLYEQYF. CDR3 in DNA: TGTGCCAGCAGCCCCCGGGGAGCGGGAGGTTTATACGAGCAGTACTTC. The V and J genes are TRBV3-1 (or the pseudogene TRBV3-2) and TRBJ2-7, with 9 bases identical to TRBD2. With 4 bases clipped from V and 4 bases from J, the junction kept 11 bases outside the gene matches. Germline-derived CDR1 and CDR2 are LGHDT and YNNKEL (reference sequence). This CDR3 has 16 residues.

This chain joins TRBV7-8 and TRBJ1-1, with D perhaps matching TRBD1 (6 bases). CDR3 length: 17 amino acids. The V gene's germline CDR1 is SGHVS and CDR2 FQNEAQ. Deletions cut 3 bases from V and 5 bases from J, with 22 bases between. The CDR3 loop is CASSLRTVVTAWTEAFF. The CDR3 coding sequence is TGTGCCAGCAGCTTGAGGACAGTGGTAACCGCATGGACTGAAGCTTTCTTT.

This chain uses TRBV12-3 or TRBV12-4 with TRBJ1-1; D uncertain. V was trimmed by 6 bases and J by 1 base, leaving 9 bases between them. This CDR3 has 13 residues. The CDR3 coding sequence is TGTGCCAGCAGCCCACAGAGGAACACTGAAGCTTTCTTT. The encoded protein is CASSPQRNTEAFF.

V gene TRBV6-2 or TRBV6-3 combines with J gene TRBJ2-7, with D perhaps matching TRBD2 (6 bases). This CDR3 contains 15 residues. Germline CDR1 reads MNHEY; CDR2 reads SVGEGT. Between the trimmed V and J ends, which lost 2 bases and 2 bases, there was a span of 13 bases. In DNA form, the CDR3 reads TGTGCCAGCAGTTACCCGACGGGGGTCCCCTACGAGCAGTACTTC. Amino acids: CASSYPTGVPYEQYF.

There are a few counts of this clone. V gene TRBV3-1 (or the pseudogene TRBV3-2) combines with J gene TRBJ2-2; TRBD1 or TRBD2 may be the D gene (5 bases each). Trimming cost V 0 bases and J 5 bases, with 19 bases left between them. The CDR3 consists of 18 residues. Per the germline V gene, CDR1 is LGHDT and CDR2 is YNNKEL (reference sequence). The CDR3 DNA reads TGTGCCAGCAGCCAAGACGAGGGGCTACAGTCAATAACCGGGGAGCTGTTTTTT. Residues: CASSQDEGLQSITGELFF.

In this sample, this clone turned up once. The CDR3 protein is CASLKVVNTEAFF. The CDR3 DNA follows: TGTGCCAGCCTAAAGGTGGTGAACACTGAAGCTTTCTTT. This chain links TRBV5-5 with TRBJ1-1; D is undetermined. Looked up from germline, CDR1 is SGHKS and CDR2 is YYEKEE (reference sequence). This CDR3 has 13 amino acids. Trimming removed 7 bases from V and 0 bases from J, with 10 bases in between.

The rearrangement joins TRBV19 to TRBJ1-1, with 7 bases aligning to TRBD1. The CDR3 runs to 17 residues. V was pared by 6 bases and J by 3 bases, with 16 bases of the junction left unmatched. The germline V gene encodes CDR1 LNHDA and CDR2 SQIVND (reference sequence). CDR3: CASSYYPQGPVDTEAFF. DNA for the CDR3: TGTGCCAGTAGCTATTACCCACAGGGGCCAGTCGACACTGAAGCTTTCTTT.

CDR3 DNA sequence: TGTGCCAGCAGCCCGTGGACAGGGGTTTCCCCTACTAACTATGGCTACACCTTC. Amino acid sequence: CASSPWTGVSPTNYGYTF. The chain links TRBV28 to TRBJ1-2, with TRBD1 matching over 9 bases. Germline assignment: CDR1 MDHEN and CDR2 SYDVKM. CDR3 length: 18 amino acids. J was trimmed by 0 bases and V by 6 bases; bases with no gene match: 14.

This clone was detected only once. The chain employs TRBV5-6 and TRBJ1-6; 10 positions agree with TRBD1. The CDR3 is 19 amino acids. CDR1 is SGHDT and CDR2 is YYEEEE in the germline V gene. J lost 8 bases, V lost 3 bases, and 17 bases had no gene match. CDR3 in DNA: TGTGCCAGCAGCTGGAGACAGGGGGCGCTTCGGTATTCGGATTCACCCCTCCACTTT. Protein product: CASSWRQGALRYSDSPLHF.

The CDR3 region is CASSQDRDRGLGYTF. For the CDR3, the DNA is TGTGCCAGCAGCCAAGATCGGGACAGGGGCCTTGGCTACACCTTC. V and J are TRBV4-2 and TRBJ1-2, with 10 bases lining up with TRBD1. Germline V gene lookup returns CDR1 LGHNA and CDR2 YNFKEQ. Unmatched junction bases numbered 5, after V lost 0 bases and J lost 7 bases. CDR3 length: 15 residues.

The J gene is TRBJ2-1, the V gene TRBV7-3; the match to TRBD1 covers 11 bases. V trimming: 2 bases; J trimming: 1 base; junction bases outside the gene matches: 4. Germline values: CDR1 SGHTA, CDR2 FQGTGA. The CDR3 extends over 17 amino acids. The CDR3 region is CASSLGTGGLSYNEQFF. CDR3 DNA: TGTGCCAGCAGCTTAGGGACAGGGGGATTATCCTACAATGAGCAGTTCTTC.

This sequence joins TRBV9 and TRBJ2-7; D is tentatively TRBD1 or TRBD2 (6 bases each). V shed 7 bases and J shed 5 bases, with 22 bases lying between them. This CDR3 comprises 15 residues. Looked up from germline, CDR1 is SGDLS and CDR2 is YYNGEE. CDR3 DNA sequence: TGTGCCAGCTCCCCGGGGTCTCAGGGGAGGAACGAGCAGTACTTC. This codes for CASSPGSQGRNEQYF.

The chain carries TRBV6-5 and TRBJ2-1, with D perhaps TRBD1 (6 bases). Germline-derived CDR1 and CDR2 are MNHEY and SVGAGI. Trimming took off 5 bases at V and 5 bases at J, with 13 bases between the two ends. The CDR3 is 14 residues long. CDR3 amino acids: CASSLAWDNNEQFF. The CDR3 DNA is TGTGCCAGCAGTCTTGCCTGGGACAACAATGAGCAGTTCTTC.

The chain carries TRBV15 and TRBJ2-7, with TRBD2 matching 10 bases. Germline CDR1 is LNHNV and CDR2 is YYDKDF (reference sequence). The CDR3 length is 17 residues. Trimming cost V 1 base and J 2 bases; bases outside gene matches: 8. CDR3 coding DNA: TGTGCCACCAGCAGAGGGGGACTAGCGCATACGCCCTACGAGCAGTACTTC. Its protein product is CATSRGGLAHTPYEQYF.